A selection of T cell receptor beta chains follows, all from one sample in a study of blood T cell repertoires in COVID-19. Sequencing used immunoSEQ multiplex PCR; TCRdb keeps in-frame clones, though not all of them. The sample has under 200,000 clones, around 90% seen once. Sequencing was carried out using peripheral blood. The receptors were gathered from a man in his fifties with acute or convalescent COVID-19. The CDR3 runs from the conserved cysteine through the conserved F or W. The D gene is left open where the match is weak. Where a row states a size, it is once, few, many or the class of an expanded clone; other rows omit it.

j_call	d_call	clone_size	v_call	cdr3_nt	cdr3_aa
TRBJ2-1	TRBD2	.	TRBV5-1	TGCGCCAGCAGCTTGGCTAGCGGGGGCTACAATGAGCAGTTCTTC	CASSLASGGYNEQFF
TRBJ1-1	.	.	TRBV19	TGTGCCAGTAGTATGTTGCCGGGGTTGGGCGCTGAAGCTTTCTTT	CASSMLPGLGAEAFF
TRBJ2-2	TRBD2	.	TRBV7-7	TGTGCTAGCAGCTTCACTAGCGGGGGCACCGGGGAGCTGTTTTTT	CASSFTSGGTGELFF
TRBJ2-1	TRBD1	medium-sized	TRBV11-3	TGTGCCAGCAGCGCCGGGACAGGGGAAATAGGTGAGCAGTTCTTC	CASSAGTGEIGEQFF
TRBJ1-1	.	once	TRBV2	TGTGCCAGCAGCGGACAGCACACTGAAGCTTTCTTT	CASSGQHTEAFF
TRBJ1-1	TRBD1	.	TRBV5-4	TGTGCCAGCAGCTTCATTGTGGGGACAGGAGAGAACACTGAAGCTTTCTTT	CASSFIVGTGENTEAFF
TRBJ2-3	.	.	TRBV6-8	TGTGCCAGCCTACGGGCGGGACGTAGCACAGATACGCAGTATTTT	CASLRAGRSTDTQYF
TRBJ1-6	.	.	TRBV6-5	TGTGCCAGCAAGCGCGGGGAAAGCTATAATTCACCCCTCCACTTT	CASKRGESYNSPLHF
TRBJ2-3	TRBD2	once	TRBV15	TGTGCCACCAGCAGAGGGAAAAGCGGGACCACTGGAGATACGCAGTATTTT	CATSRGKSGTTGDTQYF
TRBJ2-1	.	.	TRBV28	TGTGCCAGCAGCTCCCCTATTATCCCCCCGGATGAGCAGTTCTTC	CASSSPIIPPDEQFF
TRBJ2-7	TRBD1	.	TRBV7-9	TGTGCCAGCAGCTGGGGACAGGGGACCAACTACGAGCAGTACTTC	CASSWGQGTNYEQYF
TRBJ2-7	TRBD1	.	TRBV3-1/TRBV3-2	TGTGCCAGCAGCCGAAACCCGGGACAGGGGGCCTACGAGCAGTACTTC	CASSRNPGQGAYEQYF
TRBJ1-5	.	.	TRBV7-9	TGTGCCAGCAGACAGGGAAATCAGCCCCAGCATTTT	CASRQGNQPQHF
TRBJ2-1	.	.	TRBV4-1	TGCGCCAGCAGCCAAGATCGTCTGGGGTCTGCCGGGAATAATGAGCAGTTCTTC	CASSQDRLGSAGNNEQFF
TRBJ1-4	TRBD1	.	TRBV6-2/TRBV6-3	TGTGCCAGCAGTGACGCGGGAACCGGGACAGGGGATGAAAAACTGTTTTTT	CASSDAGTGTGDEKLFF
TRBJ1-3	.	.	TRBV18	TGTGCCAGCTCACCGTCAGGGCCTGGAAACACCATATATTTT	CASSPSGPGNTIYF
TRBJ1-2	TRBD1	.	TRBV28	TGTGCCAGCAGAACAGGGGGCGAGGGCTATGGCTACACCTTC	CASRTGGEGYGYTF
TRBJ2-7	TRBD2	.	TRBV7-8	TGTGCCAGCAGCTTAGAACTAGCGTTGTACGAGCAGTACTTC	CASSLELALYEQYF
TRBJ1-3	TRBD1	.	TRBV30	TGTGCCTGGACAAGACAGGGTGGCAACACCATATATTTT	CAWTRQGGNTIYF
TRBJ1-1	TRBD1	.	TRBV7-3	TGTGCCAGCAGCGGACAGGGAGGTACTGAAGCTTTCTTT	CASSGQGGTEAFF
TRBJ2-7	TRBD2	.	TRBV27	TGTGCCAGCAGTGCTATCCGACTAGCGGGTTACGAGCAGTACTTC	CASSAIRLAGYEQYF
TRBJ1-3	.	.	TRBV5-1	TGCGCCAGCAGCCCTACAGGGCTCGGAAACACCATATATTTT	CASSPTGLGNTIYF
TRBJ1-4	TRBD1	.	TRBV5-6	TGTGCCAGCAGCGAGGACAGGGCGGGATCTAATGAAAAACTGTTTTTT	CASSEDRAGSNEKLFF
TRBJ1-3	.	.	TRBV7-2	TGTGCCAGCAGCTTAGAACTGCGGTCTGGAAACACCATATATTTT	CASSLELRSGNTIYF
TRBJ1-4	TRBD1	.	TRBV7-8	TGTGCCAGCAGCATGAGGACAGGGCCTAATGAAAAACTGTTTTTT	CASSMRTGPNEKLFF
TRBJ1-1	.	.	TRBV4-1	TGCGCCAGCAGCCAAGGGAGGGAGAGGGACACTGAAGCTTTCTTT	CASSQGRERDTEAFF
TRBJ1-1	.	.	TRBV4-1	TGCGCCAGCAGCCAAGGACACGGGGGGAACACTGAAGCTTTCTTT	CASSQGHGGNTEAFF
TRBJ2-1	.	.	TRBV6-5	TGTGCCAGCAGTTACGGGGTAGCGACAAATGAGCAGTTCTTC	CASSYGVATNEQFF
TRBJ1-1	TRBD1	once	TRBV5-1	TGCGCCAGCAGCTCACAGGGGGGGAACACTGAAGCTTTCTTT	CASSSQGGNTEAFF
TRBJ2-7	TRBD2	.	TRBV25-1	TGTGCCAGCAGTGAGCGGCGGGAGTTTTCCAACGAGCAGTACTTC	CASSERREFSNEQYF
TRBJ2-7	TRBD1	.	TRBV2	TGTGCCAGCAGTGCCGGGACAGGGGGCTACGAGCAGTACTTC	CASSAGTGGYEQYF
TRBJ1-1	TRBD1	.	TRBV4-1	TGCGCCAGCAGCCACCAGGGACAGGGGGCACGGACTGAAGCTTTCTTT	CASSHQGQGARTEAFF
TRBJ1-2	TRBD1	.	TRBV10-1	TGCGCCAGCAGTGAGCACAGGGGCCTTGGCTACACCTTC	CASSEHRGLGYTF
TRBJ2-3	TRBD2	.	TRBV27	TGTGCCAGCAGTACCGGGACTAGCGGGGGGAGACCCCTTTGGACAGATACGCAGTATTTT	CASSTGTSGGRPLWTDTQYF
TRBJ2-7	TRBD2	.	TRBV5-1	TGCGCCAGCAGCGCCCAGGGCGGGGGAGAGGCGGACGAGCAGTACTTC	CASSAQGGGEADEQYF
TRBJ2-7	TRBD2	once	TRBV5-1	TGCGCCAGCAGCTTAAACCTAGCGGGATACGAGCAGTACTTC	CASSLNLAGYEQYF
TRBJ2-1	.	.	TRBV12-3/TRBV12-4	TGTGCCAGCAGTCTCTCAACTGGGCATGAGCAGTTCTTC	CASSLSTGHEQFF
TRBJ1-5	.	few	TRBV28	TGTGCCAGCAGTTCCGCCGGAACAGGCTCCCAGCATTTT	CASSSAGTGSQHF
TRBJ1-2	TRBD1	.	TRBV6-5	TGTGCCAGCAGCCCACAGGGGCTCTATGGCTACACCTTC	CASSPQGLYGYTF
TRBJ2-7	.	few	TRBV9	TGTGCCAGCAGCGTAGGGGGAGGTGTAGCCTACGAGCAGTACTTC	CASSVGGGVAYEQYF
TRBJ2-1	TRBD2	.	TRBV19	TGTGCCAGTAGATTACTAGCGGGAGAAAATGAGCAGTTCTTC	CASRLLAGENEQFF
TRBJ2-3	TRBD2	.	TRBV18	TGTGCCAGCTCACCGGGACTAGCAAACACAGATACGCAGTATTTT	CASSPGLANTDTQYF
TRBJ1-2	TRBD1	.	TRBV27	TGTGCCAGCAGAAGGACAGGGGGCAGCGATGGCTACACCTTC	CASRRTGGSDGYTF
TRBJ1-5	.	.	TRBV28	TGTGCCAGCACTCCAGGGGTTCAGCCCCAGCATTTT	CASTPGVQPQHF
TRBJ2-2	TRBD2	.	TRBV2	TGTGCCAGCAGTGAGGGACTAGCGGCTCCGAACACCGGGGAGCTGTTTTTT	CASSEGLAAPNTGELFF
TRBJ1-1	TRBD1	.	TRBV6-1	TGTGCCAGCAGTGAATACAGGGGGAGCACTGAAGCTTTCTTT	CASSEYRGSTEAFF
TRBJ1-2	.	.	TRBV19	TGTGCCAGTAGTATCGGACGTCCGGGAAGCTATGGCTACACCTTC	CASSIGRPGSYGYTF
TRBJ1-1	TRBD1	.	TRBV19	TGTGCCAGTAGGCTCAGGGGGGTGGACACTGAAGCTTTCTTT	CASRLRGVDTEAFF
TRBJ2-5	TRBD2	.	TRBV6-2/TRBV6-3	TGTGCCAGCAGCCTCCTAGCGGGAGAAGAGACCCAGTACTTC	CASSLLAGEETQYF
TRBJ1-4	TRBD1	.	TRBV28	TGTGCCAGCAGCCGAGACAGGGCGGGTGAAAAACTGTTTTTT	CASSRDRAGEKLFF
TRBJ1-2	TRBD1	.	TRBV30	TGTGCCTGGGACTTACAGGGGCGTTACTATGGCTACACCTTC	CAWDLQGRYYGYTF
TRBJ2-5	.	once	TRBV6-1	TGTGCCAGCAGTGAAACCACTACGTCAGGGGGGGAGACCCAGTACTTC	CASSETTTSGGETQYF
TRBJ2-5	.	.	TRBV29-1	TGCAGCGTTTGGTGGAGAGGGAAGGAGACCCAGTACTTC	CSVWWRGKETQYF
TRBJ1-1	.	.	TRBV28	TGTGCCAGCAGAACCCAGGGGCGCGGGAACACTGAAGCTTTCTTT	CASRTQGRGNTEAFF
TRBJ2-7	TRBD1	.	TRBV29-1	TGCAGCGTTGAAGAACAGGGGTACGAGCAGTACTTC	CSVEEQGYEQYF
TRBJ2-3	TRBD2	.	TRBV10-1	TGCGCCAGCAGTGACACTAGCGGGAAACTCACAGATACGCAGTATTTT	CASSDTSGKLTDTQYF
TRBJ2-2	TRBD2	.	TRBV2	TGTGCCAGCAGTGTCCCCGCTAGCGGGCTGAACACCGGGGAGCTGTTTTTT	CASSVPASGLNTGELFF